This is a list of T cell receptor beta chains from one sample in a study of T cells after yellow fever vaccination. From the 5' RACE reads, TCRdb called clonotypes with MiXCR, one entry per CDR3 protein. The sample holds some 500,000 distinct CDR3 sequences; less than 15% are singletons and the top ten take over 12%. Sequenced here: PBMCs, sampled on the day of the yellow fever booster vaccination. These receptors were obtained from a man aged 30-40 years who received the YFV17D yellow fever vaccine. Both conserved end residues are part of each CDR3. The D gene is left open where the match is weak. Part of the rows lack a size; the others show once, few, many or a class for expanded clones.

few,15,TRBD2,TRBV20-1,TRBJ2-5,TGCAGTGCTAGAGCCGGGACTACAAAAGTTGGGACCCAGTACTTC,CSARAGTTKVGTQYF
few,13,.,TRBV5-4,TRBJ2-7,TGTGCCAGCAGCTTTACAGGGACCTACGAGCAGTACTTC,CASSFTGTYEQYF
.,16,TRBD1,TRBV7-2,TRBJ2-3,TGTGCCAGCAGCGCTGGACAGGGGAAGGGGACAGATACGCAGTATTTT,CASSAGQGKGTDTQYF
few,13,.,TRBV4-2,TRBJ2-2,TGTGCCAGCAGCCAAGAGGAAGGCGGGGAGCTGTTTTTT,CASSQEEGGELFF
few,14,.,TRBV3-1,TRBJ2-7,TGTGCCAGCAGCTCCGGGGGTTATGCCAACGAGCAGTACTTC,CASSSGGYANEQYF
.,13,TRBD2,TRBV6-2/TRBV6-3,TRBJ2-7,TGTGCCAGCAGAAGGAGCGGGAACTACGAGCAGTACTTC,CASRRSGNYEQYF
.,14,.,TRBV6-5,TRBJ2-5,TGTGCCAGCAGTTACGGGGACACACAAGAGACCCAGTACTTC,CASSYGDTQETQYF
.,12,.,TRBV7-6,TRBJ2-7,TGTGCCAGCAGCCCTGATGGGATCGAGCAGTACTTC,CASSPDGIEQYF
.,16,TRBD2,TRBV6-2/TRBV6-3,TRBJ2-7,TGTGCCAGCAGTTACTCGATACTAGCGGTAACCTACGAGCAGTACTTC,CASSYSILAVTYEQYF
few,15,.,TRBV12-3/TRBV12-4,TRBJ1-5,TGTGCCAGCAGAAGGACACCGGCGGGCAATCAGCCCCAGCATTTT,CASRRTPAGNQPQHF
few,15,TRBD2,TRBV20-1,TRBJ2-7,TGCAGTGCTAGAGACAGTACTAGCGGACCCTACGAGCAGTACTTC,CSARDSTSGPYEQYF
.,12,.,TRBV29-1,TRBJ2-5,TGCAGCGTTGAAGATGGGCAAGAGACCCAGTACTTC,CSVEDGQETQYF
.,17,.,TRBV9,TRBJ1-3,TGTGCCAGCAGCGTATCTGCTACAGAATACTCTGGAAACACCATATATTTT,CASSVSATEYSGNTIYF
few,13,TRBD1,TRBV20-1,TRBJ2-7,TGCAGTGCCCAGGGGGCGGGAAGGTACGAGCAGTACTTC,CSAQGAGRYEQYF
few,16,.,TRBV7-2,TRBJ2-7,TGTGCCAGCAGCTACCGTAGCGGTAGAAGCTCCTACGAGCAGTACTTC,CASSYRSGRSSYEQYF
few,17,TRBD2,TRBV12-3/TRBV12-4,TRBJ2-1,TGTGCCAGCAGTTTTGCGGGAGTCACGGTTAGGTACAATGAGCAGTTCTTC,CASSFAGVTVRYNEQFF
few,13,.,TRBV5-1,TRBJ1-2,TGCGCCAGCAGCTTGACAGAGCTAGGTGGCTACACCTTC,CASSLTELGGYTF
few,14,.,TRBV6-2/TRBV6-3,TRBJ2-1,TGTGCCAGCAGTTACGGACAATCCTACAATGAGCAGTTCTTC,CASSYGQSYNEQFF
few,15,TRBD2,TRBV6-1,TRBJ2-1,TGTGCCAGCAGTACGAGGACTAGCTCCTACAATGAGCAGTTCTTC,CASSTRTSSYNEQFF
few,14,.,TRBV7-9,TRBJ2-5,TGTGCCAGCAGGGACTTCACAGGGAAAGAGACCCAGTACTTC,CASRDFTGKETQYF
.,18,TRBD2,TRBV4-2,TRBJ2-1,TGTGCCAGCAGCCTTGCCTCCCTAGCGGGAGAAGGCCACAATGAGCAGTTCTTC,CASSLASLAGEGHNEQFF
.,17,TRBD2,TRBV20-1,TRBJ2-7,TGCAGTGCTAGAGACTCTTACCTAAGGGAGGGTCCTTACGAGCAGTACTTC,CSARDSYLREGPYEQYF
.,14,TRBD1,TRBV20-1,TRBJ2-7,TGCAGTGCTATCGGACAGGGCCCCCCCTACGAGCAGTACTTC,CSAIGQGPPYEQYF
few,13,.,TRBV6-1,TRBJ1-6,TGTGCCAGCAGTACATCCTATAATTCACCCCTCCACTTT,CASSTSYNSPLHF
few,15,TRBD2,TRBV6-2/TRBV6-3,TRBJ2-7,TGTGCCAGCAGTCCCTGGACTAGCAGGCCCTACGAGCAGTACTTC,CASSPWTSRPYEQYF
.,13,.,TRBV7-9,TRBJ2-1,TGTGCCAGCAGCTTAGCGGGGAAGAATGAGCAGTTCTTC,CASSLAGKNEQFF
.,14,.,TRBV20-1,TRBJ2-7,TGCAGTCCCAGACACAGTGGGCGCCAATACGAGCAGTACTTC,CSPRHSGRQYEQYF
.,13,.,TRBV4-3,TRBJ2-1,TGCGCCAGCAGCCAAGATGGGGGACGGGAGCAGTTCTTC,CASSQDGGREQFF
.,16,TRBD1,TRBV5-5,TRBJ1-4,TGTGCCAGCAGCTTGTTCCCGGGACAGGGTAATGAAAAACTGTTTTTT,CASSLFPGQGNEKLFF
few,14,.,TRBV9,TRBJ2-1,TGTGCCAGCAGCGTATCGGACTCCTACAATGAGCAGTTCTTC,CASSVSDSYNEQFF
many,16,TRBD2,TRBV7-2,TRBJ2-2,TGTGCCAGCAGAAAACCGGGACTAGCCAACACCGGGGAGCTGTTTTTT,CASRKPGLANTGELFF
.,15,TRBD1,TRBV20-1,TRBJ1-5,TGCAGTGCTAGCCCGGGACAGATAGTTCATCAGCCCCAGCATTTT,CSASPGQIVHQPQHF
.,15,.,TRBV5-6,TRBJ1-5,TGTGCCAGCAGCTTGAGTCTAGGTAGCAATCAGCCCCAGCATTTT,CASSLSLGSNQPQHF
few,14,.,TRBV20-1,TRBJ2-7,TGCAGTGCTAGAGATCTGGAAGGGGGGTACGAGCAGTACTTC,CSARDLEGGYEQYF
.,16,.,TRBV4-1,TRBJ1-1,TGCGCCAGCAGCCAAGATAAGGGGTGGAGGGACACTGAAGCTTTCTTT,CASSQDKGWRDTEAFF
.,12,.,TRBV29-1,TRBJ2-5,TGCAGCGTTGGGCGTGTGACAGAGACCCAGTACTTC,CSVGRVTETQYF
.,12,TRBD1,TRBV5-1,TRBJ2-7,TGCGCCAGTTCGGGACAGCACTACGAGCAGTACTTC,CASSGQHYEQYF
few,17,TRBD2,TRBV9,TRBJ2-5,TGTGCCAGCAGCGCAGGACTAGCGGGAGGGGTTTCGGAGACCCAGTACTTC,CASSAGLAGGVSETQYF